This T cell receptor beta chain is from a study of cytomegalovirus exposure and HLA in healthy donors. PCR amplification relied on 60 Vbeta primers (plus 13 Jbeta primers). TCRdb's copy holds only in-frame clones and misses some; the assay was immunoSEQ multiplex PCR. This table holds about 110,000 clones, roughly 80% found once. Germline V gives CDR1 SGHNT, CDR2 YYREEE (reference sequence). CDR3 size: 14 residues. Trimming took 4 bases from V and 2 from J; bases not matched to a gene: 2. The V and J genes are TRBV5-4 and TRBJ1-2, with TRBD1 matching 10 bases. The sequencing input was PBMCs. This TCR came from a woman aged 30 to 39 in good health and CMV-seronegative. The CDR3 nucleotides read TGTGCCAGCAGCCGGGACAGGGGAAACTATGGCTACACCTTC. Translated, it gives CASSRDRGNYGYTF.